This TCR beta chain emerged from a study of PD-L1 blockade in urothelial cancer. Study as a whole: Timepoints chosen for blood analysis were 3 weeks (second dose) and 6 weeks after treatment start. Overall study findings and caveats: Patients who had durable benefit saw their tumor-associated blood clones expand more at 3 weeks.

TCRdb's copy holds only in-frame clones and misses some; the assay was immunoSEQ multiplex PCR. Of about 93,000 clones in the sample, almost 90% were seen once. The CDR3 length is 18 residues. Trimming pared 5 bases from V and 0 bases from J, leaving 18 bases between. CDR1 is SGHRS, CDR2 YFSETQ, per germline. Regarding time point: pretreatment peripheral blood. On this clone: The antigen remains undetermined.

The clonotype was recovered from a man aged 55 to 70 with urothelial cancer. The material sequenced was PBMCs, taken around atezolizumab (anti-PD-L1) treatment. V gene TRBV5-1 combines with J gene TRBJ2-6, with D perhaps matching TRBD1 (6 bases). CDR3 DNA: TGCGCCAGCAGGATACTCATGACAGGTTCCTCTGGGGCCAACGTCCTGACTTTC. Translating it yields CASRILMTGSSGANVLTF.